This entry lists 20 T cell receptor beta chains sequenced from one sample in a study of cytomegalovirus exposure and HLA in healthy donors (dated by TCRdb to about 2017). Libraries were prepared through the immunoSEQ multiplex PCR assay. For the multiplex PCR, a mixture combining 60 forward primers for TCR Vbeta segments and 13 reverse primers for TCR Jbeta segments was used. The table comes from immuneACCESS by way of TCRdb, which keeps in-frame sequences with V and J called. Part of the clones is missing from these tables; in studies checked, under half for an unresolved V gene and the rest for unknown reasons. The table for this sample lists 150,000 to 200,000 clones; around four fifths of them were counted only once. The leading ten clones occupy 1.9% of the sample. Specimen: PBMCs. Receptors were obtained from a man between 18 and 29 years old in good health and CMV-seronegative.

The chain recombines TRBV5-1 with TRBJ2-1; the match to TRBD2 covers 8 bases. Germline lookup yields CDR1 SGHRS and CDR2 YFSETQ. The CDR3 covers 15 residues. Trimming took 2 bases from V and 5 from J; bases not matched to a gene: 6. The CDR3 DNA sequence: TGCGCCAGCAGCTTCGAAGCGGGAGCCCACAATGAGCAGTTCTTC. Translating gives CASSFEAGAHNEQFF.

This clone was counted a few times. The chain uses TRBV6-5 and TRBJ2-3; D is unclear. The V end lost 7 bases, the J end lost 2 bases, and 13 bases lay between the germline ends. Germline CDR1 and CDR2: MNHEY and SVGAGI. CDR3 length equals 14 residues. DNA of the CDR3: TGTGCCAGCACATCGGCTAGGCTCACAGATACGCAGTATTTT. It is translated as CASTSARLTDTQYF.

This clone was counted between two and nine times. CDR3 region: CASSLGQVTDTQYF. As DNA, the CDR3 is TGCGCCAGCAGCTTAGGACAGGTCACAGATACGCAGTATTTT. This rearrangement joins TRBV5-1 to TRBJ2-3, with 7 nucleotides matching TRBD1. Germline assignment: CDR1 SGHRS and CDR2 YFSETQ. V trimming: 2 bases; J trimming: 2 bases; junction bases outside the gene matches: 2. This CDR3 has 14 amino acids.

In its sample, this clone was seen a few times. The chain links TRBV19 to TRBJ2-5, with 8 bases lining up with TRBD2. The CDR3 spans 15 residues. Unmatched junction bases numbered 10, after V lost 5 bases and J lost 5 bases. CDR1 is LNHDA, CDR2 SQIVND, per germline (reference sequence). The CDR3 protein is CASSPPGGGGETQYF. The CDR3, as DNA: TGTGCCAGTAGTCCCCCGGGGGGGGGCGGGGAGACCCAGTACTTC.

The chain combines TRBV27 with TRBJ2-7, with TRBD2 matching 11 bases. The ends lost 4 bases at V and 2 bases at J; junction bases unmatched: 7. This CDR3 contains 16 residues. Germline V gives CDR1 MNHEY, CDR2 SMNVEV (reference sequence). As DNA, the CDR3 is TGTGCCAGCAGTTCCCTCGCGGGACTAGCGGCCTACGAGCAGTACTTC. Translation: CASSSLAGLAAYEQYF.

The gene calls are TRBV11-2 and TRBJ2-1; maybe TRBD2 (6 bases). Germline values: CDR1 SGHAT, CDR2 FQNNGV. This CDR3 is 17 amino acids long. Deletions cut 6 bases from V and 0 bases from J, with 18 bases between. The CDR3 loop is CASRFAFRGSSYNEQFF. The CDR3 DNA follows: TGTGCCAGCAGGTTCGCCTTTCGGGGGAGCTCCTACAATGAGCAGTTCTTC.

This chain links TRBV29-1 with TRBJ2-1, with 12 nucleotides matching TRBD1. The germline V gene encodes CDR1 SQVTM and CDR2 ANQGSEA. Germline trimming cut 4 bases from V and 7 bases from J; bases unmatched to any gene: 11. The CDR3 is 16 amino acids. The CDR3 loop reads CSVAWGGTGGWNEQFF. The CDR3 nucleotides read TGCAGCGTTGCCTGGGGAGGGACAGGGGGCTGGAATGAGCAGTTCTTC.

The table lists this clone with a count of one. The chain carries TRBV4-3 and TRBJ2-4, with D perhaps TRBD2 (5 bases). Looked up from germline, CDR1 is LGHNA and CDR2 is YSLEER. The V gene lost 4 bases and the J gene lost 7 bases, with 14 bases spanning the gap. This CDR3 region has 14 residues. The CDR3 DNA reads as TGCGCCAGCAGCCGACCTGGGCCGGGGAACATTCAGTACTTC. The encoded protein is CASSRPGPGNIQYF.

The chain links TRBV2 to TRBJ2-2, with a weak D call TRBD1 (5 bases). There are 15 residues in the CDR3. V was shortened by 5 bases and J by 4 bases, with 14 bases between the two germline ends. Germline V gene sequence: CDR1 SNHLY, CDR2 FYNNEI. CDR3 amino acids: CASSRTERGTGELFF. CDR3 in DNA: TGTGCCAGCAGTAGGACGGAAAGGGGCACCGGGGAGCTGTTTTTT.

The V gene is TRBV5-4, the J gene TRBJ2-3, with 7 bases identical to TRBD1. Trimming at V came to 2 bases and at J to 4 bases, leaving 1 base not matched to a gene. Germline CDR1 and CDR2: SGHNT and YYREEE (reference sequence). This CDR3 contains 13 residues. The CDR3 spells CASSLDRADTQYF. In DNA form, the CDR3 reads TGTGCCAGCAGCTTAGACAGGGCAGATACGCAGTATTTT.

This sequence joins TRBV28 and TRBJ2-7; a weak D match, TRBD1 (6 bases). The CDR3 is 15 residues long. CDR1 and CDR2 from the germline V gene are MDHEN and SYDVKM. V shed 3 bases and J shed 7 bases, with 19 bases lying between them. The CDR3 DNA is TGTGCCAGCAGTTTTTTGGACAGCGACTACGGGGAGCAGTACTTC. It is translated as CASSFLDSDYGEQYF.

This clone was seen a handful of times. This chain links TRBV9 with TRBJ2-1; 12 nucleotides align to TRBD2. Germline lookup yields CDR1 SGDLS and CDR2 YYNGEE. CDR3 length: 15 residues. The trim removed 7 bases at V and 5 bases at J, leaving 7 bases unmatched. CDR3 in DNA: TGTGCCAGCTCAGAGGGACTAGCGGGCCACAATGAGCAGTTCTTC. Translation: CASSEGLAGHNEQFF. The full variable domain, with the rest looked up from reference TRBV9 and TRBJ2-1, is DSGVTQTPKHLITATGQRVTLRCSPRSGDLSVYWYQQSLDQGLQFLIQYYNGEERAKGNILERFSAQQFPDLHSELNLSSLELGDSALYFCASSEGLAGHNEQFFGPGTRLTVL.

This clone appeared once. The rearrangement links TRBV4-1 to TRBJ1-5; the match to TRBD1 covers 10 bases. Germline V lookup: CDR1 MGHRA, CDR2 YSYEKL. V was clipped by 2 bases and J by 8 bases; unmatched bases: 6. The CDR3 runs 15 residues. CDR3 protein: CASSQSGTGVEPQHF. The DNA for the CDR3 is TGCGCCAGCAGCCAATCCGGGACAGGGGTTGAGCCCCAGCATTTT.

This chain links TRBV5-4 with TRBJ2-3, with 7 nucleotides matching TRBD2. The CDR3 has 16 amino acids. V dropped 5 bases and J dropped 4; count of bases not matched to a gene: 13. In germline, CDR1 is SGHNT, CDR2 YYREEE (reference sequence). This CDR3 reads CASRRELASGADTQYF. CDR3 nucleotide sequence: TGTGCCAGCAGGAGGGAACTAGCGTCAGGAGCAGATACGCAGTATTTT. Drawing the rest from reference TRBV5-4 and TRBJ2-3, the complete variable domain is ETGVTQSPTHLIKTRGQQVTLRCSSQSGHNTVSWYQQALGQGPQFIFQYYREEENGRGNFPPRFSGLQFPNYSSELNVNALELDDSALYLCASRRELASGADTQYFGPGTRLTVL.

The rearrangement links TRBV6-5 to TRBJ1-5, with TRBD1 matching 9 bases. In germline, CDR1 is MNHEY, CDR2 SVGAGI. This CDR3 region has 15 residues. V dropped 10 bases and J dropped 1; count of bases not matched to a gene: 8. For the CDR3, the DNA is TGTGCCATTCAACAGGGGGCCGAAAGCAATCAGCCCCAGCATTTT. Its translation: CAIQQGAESNQPQHF.

The CDR3 sequence is CASSSTDLGREQYF. In DNA form, the CDR3 reads TGTGCCAGCAGCTCCACCGATTTGGGCCGCGAGCAGTACTTC. This chain connects TRBV7-2 to TRBJ2-7; D remains ambiguous. The CDR3 length is 14 residues. Per the germline V gene, CDR1 is SGHTA and CDR2 is FQGNSA. V was trimmed by 4 bases and J by 6 bases, leaving 16 bases between them.

This chain joins TRBV10-3 and TRBJ1-1, with 7 positions matching TRBD1. Germline assignment: CDR1 ENHRY and CDR2 SYGVKD. The length of the CDR3 is 12 residues. V lost 3 bases and J lost 8; bases outside the gene matches: 3. The CDR3, as DNA: TGTGCCATCAGTGATTTGGACAGGGAAGCTTTCTTT. Translated: CAISDLDREAFF.

This clone was counted between two and nine times. V is TRBV28 and J is TRBJ2-5; perhaps TRBD2 as D (6 bases). Germline CDR1 and CDR2: MDHEN and SYDVKM. CDR3 length: 15 residues. The V end lost 6 bases, the J end lost 6 bases, and 20 bases lay between the germline ends. The DNA of the CDR3 is TGTGCCAGCAGCCATCCCGGAGGGCGATATAAGACCCAGTACTTC. As protein: CASSHPGGRYKTQYF.

The gene calls are TRBV11-2 and TRBJ2-5, with TRBD2 matching 8 bases. The germline gives CDR1 SGHAT, CDR2 FQNNGV. Trimming removed 5 bases from V and 2 bases from J; junction bases left unmatched: 4. The CDR3 is 14 amino acids. The CDR3 nucleotides read TGTGCCAGCAGCGCCGTAGCGGGACAAGAGACCCAGTACTTC. This codes for CASSAVAGQETQYF.

This clone has just a few counts. The gene calls are TRBV6-1 and TRBJ2-5, with D maybe TRBD1 (6 bases). V was shortened by 5 bases and J by 11 bases, with 21 bases between the two germline ends. This CDR3 has 14 residues. Germline-derived CDR1 and CDR2 are MNHNS and SASEGT. CDR3 in DNA: TGTGCCAGCAGTTTTTCGGGATCCGAGGGGGAGCAGTACTTC. It codes for CASSFSGSEGEQYF.